This T cell receptor (beta chain) was identified in a study of CD8 T cells in Susac syndrome. Blood CD8+ and CD4+ T cells underwent high-throughput TCR beta sequencing. With 3 bases removed from V and 1 base from J, the gap between germline ends came to 6 bases. CDR3 size: 14 residues. RNA, at roughly 0.45 to 1 ug, was reverse transcribed with random hexamers. Amplification of the TCR beta CDR3 was carried out by immunoSEQ multiplex PCR, which spanned a total of 54 Vbeta and 13 Jbeta segments. Each CDR3 protein is one row after TCRdb ran MiXCR on the immunoSEQ multiplex PCR reads. Of approximately 70,000 distinct CDR3 sequences listed, around 95% are singletons.

The TCR was taken from a human donor in good health. Material for sequencing was CD8+ T cells from PBMCs. The chain recombines TRBV12-3 or TRBV12-4 with TRBJ2-2; D is tentatively TRBD1 or TRBD2 (5 bases each). CDR3 region: CASSFGGNTGELFF. Written as DNA, the CDR3 is TGTGCCAGCAGTTTTGGGGGGAACACCGGGGAGCTGTTTTTT.